Below are 13 T cell receptor beta chains sequenced from a single sample in a study of technical replicates of blood from a handful of donors. This table comes from immunoSEQ multiplex PCR, and its TCRdb copy is limited to in-frame clones, with some not included. The sample holds 75,000 to 95,000 clones; 90% to 97% are singletons and the top ten take about 0.38%. Source material: T cells isolated from PBMCs. These TCRs come from a human donor in good health.

V is TRBV4-2 and J is TRBJ2-3; possibly TRBD2 for D (6 bases). Per the germline V gene, CDR1 is LGHNA and CDR2 is YNFKEQ. V was shortened by 0 bases and J by 2 bases, with 18 bases between the two germline ends. This CDR3 has 18 residues. The chain's CDR3 is CASSQEVRPAGYTDTQYF. CDR3 sequence (DNA): TGTGCCAGCAGCCAAGAAGTCAGGCCAGCGGGTTACACAGATACGCAGTATTTT.

The chain recombines TRBV7-9 with TRBJ1-2, with D possibly matching TRBD1 (5 bases). Per germline, CDR1 SEHNR and CDR2 FQNEAQ (reference sequence). The CDR3 sequence is 14 residues long. With 7 bases removed from V and 5 bases from J, the gap between germline ends came to 17 bases. In nucleotides, the CDR3 is TGTGCCAGCACCCGCGCCCCCGGGACTTATGGCTACACCTTC. Protein product: CASTRAPGTYGYTF.

On this clone: The sample carries other DNA sequences with the same CDR3. The V call is TRBV5-1, the J call TRBJ1-1, with a possible D match to TRBD1 (5 bases). The V gene's germline CDR1 is SGHRS and CDR2 YFSETQ. This CDR3 is 13 amino acids long. Trimming shortened V by 1 base and J by 1 base, and 5 bases separated the two germline ends. This CDR3 is CASSLQGNTEAFF. In DNA form, the CDR3 reads TGCGCCAGCAGCTTGCAGGGGAACACTGAAGCTTTCTTT.

This chain connects TRBV11-2 to TRBJ1-1; TRBD1 aligns across 8 bases. The CDR3 sequence is 16 residues long. Germline-derived CDR1 and CDR2 are SGHAT and FQNNGV. With 6 bases clipped from V and 0 bases from J, the junction kept 9 bases outside the gene matches. DNA of the CDR3: TGTGCCAGCAGTCTCAGGGGGCAGTTGATGAACACTGAAGCTTTCTTT. This codes for CASSLRGQLMNTEAFF.

This sequence joins TRBV19 and TRBJ2-5, with 13 bases identical to TRBD2. In germline, CDR1 is LNHDA, CDR2 SQIVND (reference sequence). The CDR3 is 15 residues long. J lost 5 bases, V lost 4 bases, and 4 bases had no gene match. This CDR3 reads CASSTGTSGTETQYF. In DNA, the CDR3 is TGTGCCAGTAGTACCGGGACTAGCGGGACGGAGACCCAGTACTTC.

The V call is TRBV7-8, the J call TRBJ1-5; weak D call: TRBD1 (6 bases). The CDR3 runs 16 residues. V was trimmed by 2 bases and J by 0 bases, leaving 11 bases between them. Looked up from germline, CDR1 is SGHVS and CDR2 is FQNEAQ. CDR3: CASSLQGYYSNQPQHF. CDR3 DNA: TGTGCCAGCAGCTTACAGGGGTACTATAGCAATCAGCCCCAGCATTTT.

This chain connects TRBV6-4 to TRBJ2-2; D not resolved. V was pared by 4 bases and J by 3 bases, with 6 bases between. This CDR3 comprises 13 residues. Germline V gene data show CDR1 as MRHNA and CDR2 as SNTAGT. The CDR3 DNA sequence: TGTGCCAGCAGTGCCGACTACACCGGGGAGCTGTTTTTT. As protein: CASSADYTGELFF.

The table lists this clone with a count of one. The rearrangement links TRBV9 to TRBJ2-3; possible D gene TRBD2, 5 bases. CDR3 size: 13 residues. V shed 4 bases and J shed 3 bases, with 9 bases lying between them. CDR1 and CDR2 (germline): SGDLS, YYNGEE. The CDR3 DNA follows: TGTGCCAGCAGCCGAGGGCTAACAGATACGCAGTATTTT. Its translation: CASSRGLTDTQYF.

The genes are TRBV6-5 and TRBJ2-7; D call uncertain. Germline CDR1 reads MNHEY; CDR2 reads SVGAGI. CDR3 size: 14 residues. V shed 6 bases and J shed 5 bases, with 17 bases lying between them. The CDR3 DNA sequence: TGTGCCAGCAGGCGGTGGAACCCTCTCGACGAGCAGTACTTC. It specifies CASRRWNPLDEQYF.

The rearrangement joins TRBV29-1 to TRBJ2-1; the D is unclear. V lost 5 bases to trimming and J lost 3 bases, with 5 bases between them. This CDR3 has 11 amino acids. Looked up from germline, CDR1 is SQVTM and CDR2 is ANQGSEA. CDR3: CSVIGYNEQFF. CDR3 bases: TGCAGCGTTATCGGCTACAATGAGCAGTTCTTC.

V is TRBV4-3 and J is TRBJ2-1, with D unresolved. V was cut by 2 bases and J by 4 bases, with 9 bases left in between. Germline CDR1 reads LGHNA; CDR2 reads YSLEER. The CDR3 is 14 residues long. CDR3 sequence: CASSQRSQYNEQFF. DNA for the CDR3: TGCGCCAGCAGCCAAAGGAGCCAATACAATGAGCAGTTCTTC.

V is TRBV4-3 and J is TRBJ2-7; 14 bases agree with TRBD2. V shed 4 bases, J shed 6 bases, and the junction held 11 bases outside the gene matches. CDR1 and CDR2 (germline): LGHNA, YSLEER. This CDR3 has 17 residues. The CDR3 sequence is CASSPTTSGRAPGEQYF. The CDR3 DNA follows: TGCGCCAGCAGCCCAACGACTAGCGGGAGGGCCCCGGGCGAGCAGTACTTC.

CDR3 in amino acids: CASSYSTGTSVETQYF. In DNA form, the CDR3 reads TGTGCCAGCAGTTACTCGACCGGGACTAGCGTGGAGACCCAGTACTTC. The chain uses TRBV6-5 and TRBJ2-5; 10 bases agree with TRBD2. Germline assignment: CDR1 MNHEY and CDR2 SVGAGI. The CDR3 contains 16 residues. V lost 0 bases, J lost 5 bases, and 6 bases stayed unmatched.